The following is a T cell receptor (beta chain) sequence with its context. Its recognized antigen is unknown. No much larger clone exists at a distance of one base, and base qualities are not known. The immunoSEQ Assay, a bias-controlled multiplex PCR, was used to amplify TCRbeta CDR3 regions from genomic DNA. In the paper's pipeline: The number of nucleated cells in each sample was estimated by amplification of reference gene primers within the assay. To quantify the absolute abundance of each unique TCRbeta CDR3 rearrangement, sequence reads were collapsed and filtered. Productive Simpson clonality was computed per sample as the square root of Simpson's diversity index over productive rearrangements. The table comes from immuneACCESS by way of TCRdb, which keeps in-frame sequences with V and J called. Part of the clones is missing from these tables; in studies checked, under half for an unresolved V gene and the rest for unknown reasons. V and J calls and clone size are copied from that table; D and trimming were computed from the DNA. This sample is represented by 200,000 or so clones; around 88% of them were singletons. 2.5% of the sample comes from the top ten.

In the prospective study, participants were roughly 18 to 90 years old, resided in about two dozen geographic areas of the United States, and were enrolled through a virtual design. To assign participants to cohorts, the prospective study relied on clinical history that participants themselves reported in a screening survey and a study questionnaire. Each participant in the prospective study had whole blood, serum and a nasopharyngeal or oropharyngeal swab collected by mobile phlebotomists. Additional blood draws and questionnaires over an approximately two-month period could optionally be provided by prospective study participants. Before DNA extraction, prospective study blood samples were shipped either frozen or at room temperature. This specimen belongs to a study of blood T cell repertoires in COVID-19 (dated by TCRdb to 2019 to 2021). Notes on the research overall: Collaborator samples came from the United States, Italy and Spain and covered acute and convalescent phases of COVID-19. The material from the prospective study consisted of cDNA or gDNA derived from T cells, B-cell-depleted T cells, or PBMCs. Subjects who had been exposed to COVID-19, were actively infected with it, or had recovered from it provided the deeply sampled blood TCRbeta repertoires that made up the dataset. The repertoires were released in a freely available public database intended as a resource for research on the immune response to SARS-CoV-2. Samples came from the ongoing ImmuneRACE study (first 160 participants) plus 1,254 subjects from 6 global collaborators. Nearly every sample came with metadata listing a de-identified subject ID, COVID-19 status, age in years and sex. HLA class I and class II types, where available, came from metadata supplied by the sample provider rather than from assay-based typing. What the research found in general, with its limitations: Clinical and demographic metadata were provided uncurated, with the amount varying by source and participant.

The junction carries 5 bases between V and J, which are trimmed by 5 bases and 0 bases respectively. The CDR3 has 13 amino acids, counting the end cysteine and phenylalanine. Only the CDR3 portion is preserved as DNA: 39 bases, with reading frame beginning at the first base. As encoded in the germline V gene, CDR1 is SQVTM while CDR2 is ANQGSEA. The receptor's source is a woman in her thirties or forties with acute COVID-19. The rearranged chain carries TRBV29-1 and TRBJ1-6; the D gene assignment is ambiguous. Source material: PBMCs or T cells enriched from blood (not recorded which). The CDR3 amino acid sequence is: CSVRSSYNSPLHF. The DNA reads TGCAGCGTTCGGAGCTCCTATAATTCACCCCTCCACTTT.